This T cell receptor (beta chain) was observed in a study of glioma-infiltrating T cells. This clonotype occurred many times. What it binds is unknown. Using RNA template, CDR3s of TCR alpha and beta were amplified with iRepertoire arm-PCR. Input was 100-400 ng of tissue mRNA or PBMC total RNA. One entry per CDR3 protein results from TCRdb running MiXCR on the multiplex PCR reads. The table records about 130,000 distinct CDR3 sequences, approximately 24% of them present only once. The CDR3 runs 16 residues. The junction had 6 bases not matched to a gene; V was cut back by 2 bases and J by 2 bases. Per the germline V gene, CDR1 is MNHEY and CDR2 is SMNVEV (reference sequence). Notes on the study in general: Non-neoplastic patients had below-expected tissue-blood divergence, while all gliomas exceeded expectation. Only very few CDR3 sequences appeared in both tissue and blood.

Input material: glioma tissue, nonneoplastic brain tissue, or PBMCs (not recorded which). The source is a human donor with low-grade glioma or glioblastoma, undergoing nonglioma brain surgery, or in good health (not recorded which). The gene calls are TRBV27 and TRBJ1-5, with TRBD1 matching 7 bases. The CDR3 region is CASSLRGRGGNQPQHF. The CDR3 DNA reads as TGTGCCAGCAGTTTACGAGGCAGGGGGGGCAATCAGCCCCAGCATTTT.